This T cell receptor (beta chain) was sequenced for a study of CD8+ T cells in alopecia areata. Study-wide context: Scoring of severity for treated patients was based on percentage of affected scalp area.

The treatment was: oral pan-JAK inhibitor, 5-10 mg twice daily. Collected material from alopecia areata patients comprised lesional scalp punch biopsies and peripheral blood. With regard to this clone: Its specificity is not known.

Extracted RNA was reverse transcribed, and the resulting cDNA served as sequencing template. Clones were sequenced by immunoSEQ multiplex PCR, and TCRdb holds only the in-frame ones, with some missing. The sample shows around 200,000 clones, around 50% of them seen only once. Study-level points and caveats: How baseline CD8+ expansion relates to response remains uncertain (there was one nonresponder).

The V gene end was trimmed by 8 bases and the J gene end by 4 bases; junction bases not matched to a gene: 9. There are 15 residues in the CDR3. Germline lookup yields CDR1 ENHRY and CDR2 SYGVKD. This TCR derives from a human donor with alopecia areata. Sequenced here: CD8+ T cells sorted from blood, sampled at week 24, from a patient treated with tofacitinib. The rearrangement joins TRBV10-3 to TRBJ2-1; 9 nucleotides match TRBD2. The CDR3 loop is CAIALKRGDYNEQFF. CDR3 bases: TGTGCCATCGCCCTTAAGCGGGGGGATTACAATGAGCAGTTCTTC.